This T cell receptor (beta chain) was obtained from a study of PD-L1 blockade in urothelial cancer. J gave up 4 bases and V 8 bases, and 11 bases lay outside the gene matches. Germline V gene data show CDR1 as GTSNPN and CDR2 as SVGIG (reference sequence). The CDR3 sequence is 14 residues long. Clones were sequenced by immunoSEQ multiplex PCR, and TCRdb holds only the in-frame ones, with some missing. This sample has about 52,000 clones, with around 72% found just once. Time point: pretreatment peripheral blood. The genes are TRBV30 and TRBJ2-7; TRBD2 aligns across 10 bases. The sample consisted of PBMCs, taken around atezolizumab (anti-PD-L1) treatment. This sequence originates from a man between 65 and 79 years old with urothelial cancer. The CDR3 reads CAGASSGRRYEQYF. The CDR3 coding sequence is TGTGCCGGGGCCTCTAGCGGGAGACGATACGAGCAGTACTTC.